A single sample is the source of the 8 T cell receptor beta chains below, sequenced in a study of blood T cell repertoires in COVID-19. Method: immunoSEQ multiplex PCR; TCRdb's copy keeps in-frame clones and lacks some. There are some 250,000 clones in the sample; approximately 85% occur only once, and 9.5% to 15% lies in the top ten. The sample was peripheral blood. All receptors derive from a woman between 55 and 75 years old with active or convalescent COVID-19.

The genes are TRBV5-1 and TRBJ1-2; D gene uncertain. Germline V gene data show CDR1 as SGHRS and CDR2 as YFSETQ. Trimming removed 0 bases from V and 4 bases from J, with 13 bases in between. CDR3 size: 15 residues. The DNA of the CDR3 is TGCGCCAGCAGCTTGGAAGAGGGCGGCAGCTATGGCTACACCTTC. It encodes CASSLEEGGSYGYTF.

The chain carries TRBV4-1 and TRBJ2-1; 11 nucleotides line up with TRBD1. CDR3 size: 20 residues. Germline values: CDR1 MGHRA, CDR2 YSYEKL. V gave up 1 base and J gave up 1 base; unmatched junction bases: 12. In DNA form, the CDR3 reads TGCGCCAGCAGCCAAGTTCACCGGACAGGGGGCGTTGGGTCCTACAATGAGCAGTTCTTC. It codes for CASSQVHRTGGVGSYNEQFF.

V and J are TRBV4-1 and TRBJ1-5, with 8 bases identical to TRBD1. Germline loops: CDR1 MGHRA, CDR2 YSYEKL. The CDR3 totals 15 residues. V was pared by 5 bases and J by 3 bases, with 6 bases of the junction left unmatched. CDR3 region: CASSTDRVYNQPQHF. CDR3 coding DNA: TGCGCCAGCAGCACGGACAGGGTATACAATCAGCCCCAGCATTTT.

The chain carries TRBV23-1 and TRBJ2-1; 8 bases are a match to TRBD1. TRBV23-1 is flagged as an ORF with uncertain function. There are 18 residues in the CDR3. V lost 3 bases to trimming and J lost 2 bases; unmatched junction nucleotides: 12. In DNA form, the CDR3 reads TGCGCCAGCAGTCAGACTCAGGGGGCCGTAAAACCCTACAATGAGCAGTTCTTC. The encoded protein is CASSQTQGAVKPYNEQFF.

The chain joins TRBV12-3 or TRBV12-4 to TRBJ2-1; D is unclear. The CDR3 runs to 11 residues. V was cut by 8 bases and J by 7 bases, with 9 bases left in between. The CDR3 spells CASGLGNEQFF. Here the CDR3 DNA reads TGTGCCAGCGGTCTCGGGAATGAGCAGTTCTTC.

The chain employs TRBV5-1 and TRBJ1-2, with TRBD1 matching over 10 bases. The junction had 8 bases not matched to a gene; V was cut back by 1 base and J by 2 bases. This CDR3 is built from 17 residues. The germline V gene encodes CDR1 SGHRS and CDR2 YFSETQ. Here the CDR3 reads CASSLYLKGQGNYGYTF. The CDR3 region has the DNA TGCGCCAGCAGCTTGTACCTTAAGGGACAGGGGAACTATGGCTACACCTTC.

The count of this clone is one. V usage is TRBV18 and J usage is TRBJ1-1; 11 bases are a match to TRBD1. CDR1 is KGHSH, CDR2 LQKENI, per germline. Trimming removed 6 bases from V and 7 bases from J; junction bases left unmatched: 13. This CDR3 comprises 16 residues. The CDR3 loop reads CASSRDRGAIGIEAFF. In nucleotides, the CDR3 is TGTGCCAGCTCGCGGGACAGGGGGGCGATAGGCATTGAAGCTTTCTTT.

This chain uses TRBV18 with TRBJ1-1; 7 bases are a match to TRBD1. The CDR3 has 17 residues. The germline gives CDR1 KGHSH, CDR2 LQKENI. V dropped 2 bases and J dropped 0; count of bases not matched to a gene: 9. CDR3 amino acids: CASSPRGRGNMNTEAFF. CDR3 coding DNA: TGTGCCAGCTCACCAAGGGGCAGGGGGAACATGAACACTGAAGCTTTCTTT.